A selection of T cell receptor beta chains follows, all from one sample in a study of blood T cells in healthy people across ages. TCRdb reprocessed the 5' RACE reads via MiXCR and lists one record per CDR3 protein. Of under 2,000,000 distinct CDR3 sequences in the sample, around half were seen once. Sequencing was carried out using blood. The receptors were sampled from a woman aged 40 to 55 in good health. Each CDR3 is given with its conserved first and last residue. D genes are given only for firm matches. Only part of the rows carry a size: once, few, many, or a class if the clone is expanded.

v_call: TRBV2; j_call: TRBJ2-6; clone_size: NA; d_call: TRBD1; cdr3_aa: CASRADRASGANVLTF; cdr3_nt: TGTGCCAGCAGAGCTGACAGGGCCTCGGGGGCCAACGTCCTGACTTTC
v_call: TRBV25-1; j_call: TRBJ2-1; clone_size: NA; d_call: NA; cdr3_aa: CASSEFSGLGGGNNEQFF; cdr3_nt: TGTGCCAGCAGTGAATTCTCTGGACTGGGCGGAGGGAACAATGAGCAGTTCTTC
v_call: TRBV20-1; j_call: TRBJ2-2; clone_size: NA; d_call: NA; cdr3_aa: CSARGIPGELFF; cdr3_nt: TGCAGTGCTAGAGGGATCCCCGGGGAGCTGTTTTTT
v_call: TRBV12-3/TRBV12-4; j_call: TRBJ1-2; clone_size: few; d_call: NA; cdr3_aa: CASTGTPNYGYTF; cdr3_nt: TGTGCCAGCACCGGGACCCCTAACTATGGCTACACCTTC
v_call: TRBV7-2; j_call: TRBJ1-2; clone_size: NA; d_call: TRBD1; cdr3_aa: CASTKGGGGRNYGYTF; cdr3_nt: TGTGCCAGCACCAAAGGGGGAGGGGGCCGGAACTATGGCTACACCTTC
v_call: TRBV28; j_call: TRBJ1-2; clone_size: NA; d_call: NA; cdr3_aa: CASSPGIAQGYTF; cdr3_nt: TGTGCCAGCAGTCCAGGCATAGCACAGGGCTACACCTTC
v_call: TRBV2; j_call: TRBJ1-1; clone_size: NA; d_call: NA; cdr3_aa: CASRGQFGWTEAFF; cdr3_nt: TGTGCCAGCAGAGGGCAGTTTGGATGGACTGAAGCTTTCTTT
v_call: TRBV6-6; j_call: TRBJ1-3; clone_size: NA; d_call: NA; cdr3_aa: CASTLNVGAGNTIYF; cdr3_nt: TGTGCCAGCACCCTTAACGTCGGGGCGGGAAACACCATATATTTT
v_call: TRBV12-3/TRBV12-4; j_call: TRBJ2-5; clone_size: few; d_call: NA; cdr3_aa: CASSAVWSGAQETQYF; cdr3_nt: TGTGCCAGCAGTGCCGTCTGGTCCGGGGCCCAAGAGACCCAGTACTTC
v_call: TRBV28; j_call: TRBJ2-7; clone_size: NA; d_call: NA; cdr3_aa: CASSLPERRGEQYF; cdr3_nt: TGTGCCAGCAGTTTACCGGAACGAAGGGGCGAGCAGTACTTC